Below are 24 T cell receptor beta chains sequenced from a single sample in a study of T-cell reconstitution after alpha-beta-depleted transplantation in children. The TCRbeta library was prepared with unique molecular identifiers. Each CDR3 protein gets one entry after TCRdb re-called the PCR reads with MiXCR. The sample has 100,000 to 120,000 distinct CDR3 sequences; 5.5% to 6.5% are singletons. The sequencing here drew on PBMCs, mostly from graft donor cells, taken 360 days after TCRalphabeta/CD19-depleted stem cell transplant. The source of these receptors is a male patient between 2 and 10 years old who had a stem cell transplant for acute lymphoblastic leukemia, so the T cells may come from the graft donor.

This clonotype was found many times. The chain joins TRBV27 to TRBJ2-7, with a weak D call TRBD1 (5 bases). Trimming left V 8 bases short and J 6 bases short, with 11 bases between. Germline CDR1 and CDR2: MNHEY and SMNVEV (reference sequence). The CDR3 length is 11 residues. The CDR3 DNA reads TGTGCCAGCTTCCAGGGAAGCGAGCAGTACTTC. Translating gives CASFQGSEQYF.

The chain links TRBV7-9 to TRBJ1-5; D remains ambiguous. Trimming left V 3 bases short and J 2 bases short, with 14 bases between. This CDR3 contains 16 residues. The germline V gene has CDR1 SEHNR and CDR2 FQNEAQ (reference sequence). In nucleotides, the CDR3 is TGTGCCAGCAGCTTTACGGGTCCCGGAGGCAATCAGCCCCAGCATTTT. Protein sequence: CASSFTGPGGNQPQHF.

The chain employs TRBV12-3 or TRBV12-4 and TRBJ2-7; 10 nucleotides line up with TRBD1. With V trimmed by 5 bases and J by 6 bases, 13 bases remained unmatched. This CDR3 has 16 residues. The CDR3 here is CASSLSGQGLRGEQYF. In DNA form, the CDR3 reads TGTGCCAGCAGTCTTTCGGGACAGGGGCTTAGGGGCGAGCAGTACTTC.

This clonotype was found a few times. The rearrangement links TRBV29-1 to TRBJ2-7; 7 bases line up with TRBD1. The CDR3 has 13 amino acids. Germline trimming cut 6 bases from V and 0 bases from J; bases unmatched to any gene: 5. CDR1 and CDR2 from the germline V gene are SQVTM and ANQGSEA. The CDR3 DNA reads TGCAGCGTGGCCGGGACAGCCTCCTACGAGCAGTACTTC. Translation gives CSVAGTASYEQYF.

This clonotype has ten or more counts. The chain carries TRBV25-1 and TRBJ2-5; no clear D. V was cut by 3 bases and J by 5 bases, with 10 bases left in between. The CDR3 is 13 amino acids. Germline V gene lookup returns CDR1 MGHDK and CDR2 SYGVNS. The CDR3 loop reads CASSDQFRETQYF. In nucleotides, the CDR3 is TGTGCCAGCAGTGACCAATTCCGGGAGACCCAGTACTTC.

This clonotype was seen many times. V usage is TRBV29-1 and J usage is TRBJ2-3; TRBD1 aligns across 12 bases. The CDR3 is 14 residues long. Per germline, CDR1 SQVTM and CDR2 ANQGSEA. Trimming at V came to 6 bases and at J to 4 bases, leaving 5 bases not matched to a gene. The CDR3 is CSVRGTGGPDTQYF. The CDR3, as DNA: TGCAGCGTGCGCGGGACAGGGGGCCCAGATACGCAGTATTTT.

There are many counts of this clonotype. The chain has TRBV7-2 and TRBJ2-4, with TRBD1 matching over 12 bases. Germline lookup yields CDR1 SGHTA and CDR2 FQGNSA. The CDR3 has 14 amino acids. V shed 8 bases, J shed 8 bases, and the junction held 7 bases outside the gene matches. CDR3 region: CASLPGTGGHIQYF. In nucleotides, the CDR3 is TGTGCCAGCTTGCCCGGGACAGGGGGCCACATTCAGTACTTC.

This clonotype was counted ten times or more. The chain joins TRBV11-2 to TRBJ2-3; D is possibly TRBD2 (6 bases). Trimming took 8 bases from V and 2 from J, leaving 14 bases between them. Germline V gene lookup returns CDR1 SGHAT and CDR2 FQNNGV. This CDR3 is 14 amino acids long. CDR3: CASPRGYITDTQYF. DNA of the CDR3: TGTGCCAGCCCCCGGGGGTACATCACAGATACGCAGTATTTT.

The sample holds many counts of this clonotype. The genes are TRBV6-4 and TRBJ1-1; no clear D gene. CDR3 length: 13 amino acids. The V end was cut by 6 bases, the J end by 3 bases, with 11 bases between. Germline lookup yields CDR1 MRHNA and CDR2 SNTAGT. The CDR3 nucleotides read TGTGCCAGCAGCGCCGGGATTTACACTGAAGCTTTCTTT. Translating gives CASSAGIYTEAFF.

This clonotype has ten or more counts. The chain recombines TRBV9 with TRBJ2-7, with 7 bases identical to TRBD2. The CDR3 sequence is 14 residues long. After removal of 2 bases from V and 2 bases from J, the junction contained 4 bases not matched to a gene. Per germline, CDR1 SGDLS and CDR2 YYNGEE. CDR3 protein: CASSVSGKTYEQYF. In DNA, the CDR3 is TGTGCCAGCAGCGTCAGCGGGAAAACCTACGAGCAGTACTTC.

This clonotype has ten or more counts. The CDR3 bases are TGTGCCAGCCGCGGGGGGGGCAGAGAGACCCAGTACTTC. This translates into CASRGGGRETQYF. The rearrangement links TRBV6-2 or TRBV6-3 to TRBJ2-5, with 9 bases that match TRBD2. Germline V gene data show CDR1 as MNHEY and CDR2 as SVGEGT. The length of the CDR3 is 13 residues. With V trimmed by 8 bases and J by 4 bases, 5 bases remained unmatched.

This chain links TRBV6-1 with TRBJ1-2; a weak D match, TRBD1 (5 bases). The germline V gene has CDR1 MNHNS and CDR2 SASEGT. Trimming took off 8 bases at V and 8 bases at J, with 12 bases between the two ends. The CDR3 totals 11 residues. The CDR3 nucleotides read TGTGCCAGCGTAAGGGGCTACGGCTACACCTTC. This gives the protein CASVRGYGYTF.

Note on this clonotype: A much bigger clone sits one base away, suggesting this may be a read error. The V and J genes are TRBV21-1 and TRBJ2-7; the listed D gene, TRBD1, was not tested against the DNA. TRBV21-1 represents a pseudogene. The length of the CDR3 is 19 residues. CDR3 residues: CASSKGSGNSGQGNNKQYF. CDR3 coding DNA: TGTGCCAGCAGCAAAGGGTCCGGGAATTCGGGACAGGGTAACAATAAGCAGTACTTC.

This clonotype was observed many times. This chain joins TRBV7-9 and TRBJ2-7, with no clear D. The germline CDR1 and CDR2 sequences are SEHNR and FQNEAQ (reference sequence). V was pared by 1 base and J by 7 bases, with 8 bases between. The CDR3 runs 12 residues. The CDR3 protein is CASSLVPREQYF. In nucleotides, the CDR3 is TGTGCCAGCAGCTTAGTCCCTCGGGAGCAGTACTTC.

This clonotype was detected ten times or more. V is TRBV20-1 and J is TRBJ2-7; 7 bases are shared with TRBD1. The trim removed 6 bases at V and 7 bases at J, leaving 12 bases unmatched. The CDR3 length is 13 residues. Germline CDR1 DFQATT, CDR2 SNEGSKA (reference sequence). The CDR3 is CSAPPGQWGEQYF. CDR3 bases: TGCAGTGCCCCCCCGGGACAGTGGGGGGAGCAGTACTTC.

This clonotype was seen a few times. V and J are TRBV7-9 and TRBJ2-1; no firm D call. Per germline, CDR1 SEHNR and CDR2 FQNEAQ (reference sequence). CDR3 size: 11 residues. V shed 10 bases and J shed 9 bases, with 13 bases lying between them. CDR3 region: CATARWAEQFF. In nucleotides, the CDR3 is TGTGCCACCGCAAGGTGGGCTGAGCAGTTCTTC. Drawing the rest from reference TRBV7-9 and TRBJ2-1, the complete variable domain is DTGVSQNPRHKITKRGQNVTFRCDPISEHNRLYWYRQTLGQGPEFLTYFQNEAQLEKSRLLSDRFSAERPKGSFSTLEIQRTEQGDSAMYLCATARWAEQFFGPGTRLTVL.

In its sample, this clonotype was seen many times. This chain joins TRBV9 and TRBJ2-3; D ambiguous. CDR1 SGDLS and CDR2 YYNGEE come from the germline V gene. The CDR3 is 12 amino acids. Trimming pared 4 bases from V and 5 bases from J, leaving 8 bases between. CDR3 sequence: CASSPLRDTQYF. CDR3 nucleotides: TGTGCCAGCAGCCCCCTTCGAGATACGCAGTATTTT.

The chain recombines TRBV7-8 with TRBJ2-7; either TRBD1 or TRBD2 may supply D (5 bases each). There are 14 residues in the CDR3. With 4 bases removed from V and 5 bases from J, the gap between germline ends came to 15 bases. Germline CDR1 reads SGHVS; CDR2 reads FQNEAQ. The CDR3 nucleotides are TGTGCCAGCAGCTCACCGGGACCCCTGGACGAGCAGTACTTC. Its translation is CASSSPGPLDEQYF.

This clonotype has a count of ten or more. The chain couples TRBV4-3 to TRBJ2-3, with D possibly being TRBD1 or TRBD2 (5 bases each). This CDR3 has 14 amino acids. With 1 base removed from V and 5 bases from J, the gap between germline ends came to 10 bases. Germline assignment: CDR1 LGHNA and CDR2 YSLEER. The CDR3 DNA is TGCGCCAGCAGCCAAGGCGAGGGGAGAGATACGCAGTATTTT. It yields the protein CASSQGEGRDTQYF.

This clonotype was counted many times. This chain joins TRBV20-1 and TRBJ1-1, with TRBD1 matching 8 bases. V lost 3 bases, J lost 1 base, and 1 base stayed unmatched. The CDR3 contains 13 residues. The V gene's germline CDR1 is DFQATT and CDR2 SNEGSKA (reference sequence). CDR3 coding DNA: TGCAGTGCTAGGGGGACAGGGAACACTGAAGCTTTCTTT. It yields the protein CSARGTGNTEAFF.

This clonotype was recorded many times. This chain uses TRBV6-4 with TRBJ2-1; 14 bases line up with TRBD2. This CDR3 has 18 amino acids. CDR1 and CDR2 (germline): MRHNA, SNTAGT. Trimming removed 2 bases from V and 9 bases from J; junction bases left unmatched: 12. As DNA, the CDR3 is TGTGCCAGCAGTGACGCGGGTCCGACTAGCGGGAGGGCTCCTGAGCAGTTCTTC. The encoded protein is CASSDAGPTSGRAPEQFF.

The chain employs TRBV3-1 and TRBJ1-1; tentatively, D is TRBD1 (5 bases). The CDR3 extends over 15 amino acids. The germline gives CDR1 LGHDT, CDR2 YNNKEL (reference sequence). Between the trimmed V and J ends, which lost 0 bases and 3 bases, there was a span of 11 bases. CDR3 nucleotides: TGTGCCAGCAGCCAAGATCTGGGGGTTGACACTGAAGCTTTCTTT. Amino acid sequence: CASSQDLGVDTEAFF.

This clonotype was detected ten times or more. This chain connects TRBV28 to TRBJ2-7; TRBD1 aligns across 7 bases. The CDR3 contains 15 residues. The V gene's germline CDR1 is MDHEN and CDR2 SYDVKM. V trimming: 5 bases; J trimming: 3 bases; junction bases outside the gene matches: 10. This chain's CDR3 is CASSQRTGTDYEQYF. In nucleotides, the CDR3 is TGTGCCAGCAGTCAAAGAACCGGGACAGACTACGAGCAGTACTTC.

This clonotype has a count of ten or more. For the CDR3, the DNA is TGTGCCAGCGGGGGGGGAATGTCGGACACTGAAGCTTTCTTT. This sequence encodes CASGGGMSDTEAFF. This chain connects TRBV11-2 to TRBJ1-1, with D possibly TRBD1 on 5 matching bases. Germline assignment: CDR1 SGHAT and CDR2 FQNNGV. Trimming took off 8 bases at V and 3 bases at J, with 16 bases between the two ends. The CDR3 extends over 14 amino acids.